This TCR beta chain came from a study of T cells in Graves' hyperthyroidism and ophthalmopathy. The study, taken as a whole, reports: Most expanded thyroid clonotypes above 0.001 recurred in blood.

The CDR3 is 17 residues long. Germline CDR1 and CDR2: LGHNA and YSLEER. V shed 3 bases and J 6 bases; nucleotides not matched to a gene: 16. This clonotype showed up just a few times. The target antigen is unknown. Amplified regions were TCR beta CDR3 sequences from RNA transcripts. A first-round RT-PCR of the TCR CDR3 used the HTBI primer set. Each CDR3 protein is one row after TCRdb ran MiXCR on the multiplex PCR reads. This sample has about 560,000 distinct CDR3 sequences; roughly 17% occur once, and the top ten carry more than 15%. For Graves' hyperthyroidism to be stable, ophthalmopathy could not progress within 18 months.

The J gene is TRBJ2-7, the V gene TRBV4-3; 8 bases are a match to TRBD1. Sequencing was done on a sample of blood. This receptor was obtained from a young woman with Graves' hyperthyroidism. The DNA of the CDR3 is TGCGCCAGCAGCCACTACTGGTTGGTACAGGGGGGCAGCGAGCAGTACTTC. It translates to CASSHYWLVQGGSEQYF.